Listed below are T cell receptor beta chains from one sample, sequenced in a study of shared clonotypes between healthy human individuals. The assay was immunoSEQ multiplex PCR, and TCRdb's table has in-frame clones only and misses some. The repertoire holds 850,000 to 1,200,000 clones, with approximately 68% as singletons. Sample: memory CD4+ T cells sorted from blood. All receptors come from a man aged 18 to 30 in good health. CDR3s leave out the opening cysteine and the closing phenylalanine or tryptophan. Size values are once, few and many counts, or a class for expanded clones, and some rows have none.

v_gene	j_gene	abundance	CDR3aa
TRBV7-2	TRBJ2-6	NA	ASSPGQGAYSGANVLT
TRBV7-2	TRBJ2-3	NA	ASSLGQVPGTDTQY
TRBV7-2	TRBJ2-5	NA	ASSLGAGAETQY
TRBV10-3	TRBJ1-2	NA	AISAGTGVLRGYT
TRBV9	TRBJ2-4	many	ASSVGTGKKNIQY
TRBV19	TRBJ2-7	once	ASSPQGNGPYEQY
TRBV19	TRBJ2-2	NA	ASSEPSESTGELF
TRBV18	TRBJ1-2	few	ASSPRGGDGYT
TRBV10-3	TRBJ1-1	NA	AISGKQGGNTEAF
TRBV5-1	TRBJ2-7	NA	ASRVRDRTYEQY
TRBV5-4	TRBJ1-2	NA	ASSRQGIYGYT
TRBV18	TRBJ2-7	NA	ASSPGTGTYEQY
TRBV5-6	TRBJ2-7	NA	ASSLGAAWEQY
TRBV19	TRBJ2-5	NA	ASSIDIQETQY
TRBV19	TRBJ2-7	NA	ASSSSSYEQY
TRBV5-1	TRBJ2-2	NA	ASSFPGDTGELF
TRBV6-6	TRBJ2-2	NA	ASLGRGDGELF
TRBV5-6	TRBJ2-3	NA	ASSPWSGEGTDTQY
TRBV11-2	TRBJ1-1	few	ASSPKTGRTEAF
TRBV2	TRBJ2-3	few	ASHDAGNTQY
TRBV10-3	TRBJ1-1	NA	AISPRGGVNTEAF
TRBV5-1	TRBJ2-7	NA	ASRSTGGSYEQY
TRBV5-1	TRBJ2-2	NA	ASKKLGQYTGELF
TRBV28	TRBJ2-5	NA	ASSLRPASGGETQY
TRBV30	TRBJ1-6	NA	AWSMGQGYSPLH
TRBV19	TRBJ1-5	few	ASSIVVGPQH
TRBV6-5	TRBJ2-6	NA	ASSYTYTSGANVLT